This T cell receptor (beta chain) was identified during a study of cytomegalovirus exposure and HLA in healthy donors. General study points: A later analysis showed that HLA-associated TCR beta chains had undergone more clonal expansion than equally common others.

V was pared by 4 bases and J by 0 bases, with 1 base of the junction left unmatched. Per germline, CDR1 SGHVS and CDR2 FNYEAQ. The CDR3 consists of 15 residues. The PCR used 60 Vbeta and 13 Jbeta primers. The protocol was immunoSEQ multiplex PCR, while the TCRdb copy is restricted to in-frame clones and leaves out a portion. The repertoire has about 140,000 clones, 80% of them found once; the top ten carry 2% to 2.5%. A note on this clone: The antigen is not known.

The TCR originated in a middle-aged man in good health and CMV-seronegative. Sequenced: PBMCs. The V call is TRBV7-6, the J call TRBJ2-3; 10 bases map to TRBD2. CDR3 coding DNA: TGTGCCAGCAGCTCTAGCGGGGGTAGCACAGATACGCAGTATTTT. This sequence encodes CASSSSGGSTDTQYF.